A selection of T cell receptor beta chains follows, all from one sample in a study of cytomegalovirus exposure and HLA in healthy donors. Using immunoSEQ multiplex PCR, the repertoire was profiled, and TCRdb retains in-frame clones only, with some absent. The data show 150,000 to 200,000 clones, with roughly 80% seen just once and 1.6% held by the top ten. Sample: PBMCs. Receptor source: a middle-aged man in good health and CMV-seronegative. Both conserved end residues are part of each CDR3. Each record gives: J gene, D gene, clone size, V gene, CDR3 protein, CDR3 DNA. A D gene is named only where the DNA matches it firmly. Only some rows state a clone size, as once, few, many or a class for expanded clones.

TRBJ1-4	TRBD1	once	TRBV5-1	CASSLAPQGAIEKLFF	TGCGCCAGCAGCTTGGCGCCCCAGGGGGCGATCGAAAAACTGTTTTTT
TRBJ2-2	TRBD1	-	TRBV15	CATSSVTGSRRGELFF	TGTGCCACCAGCAGTGTGACAGGGAGTCGGCGCGGGGAGCTGTTTTTT
TRBJ2-7	-	-	TRBV10-3	CAISYDSSHEQYF	TGTGCCATCAGCTATGACTCGTCCCACGAGCAGTACTTC
TRBJ1-2	-	-	TRBV2	CASSGTDFYGYTF	TGTGCCAGCAGTGGGACAGACTTCTATGGCTACACCTTC
TRBJ2-7	TRBD1	once	TRBV19	CASSPEGTGSSEQYF	TGTGCCAGTAGTCCAGAGGGGACAGGGTCCTCCGAGCAGTACTTC
TRBJ1-5	-	-	TRBV28	CASNFGQLNQPQHF	TGTGCCAGCAACTTTGGGCAGCTCAATCAGCCCCAGCATTTT
TRBJ1-5	-	-	TRBV5-5	CASSSGGGQNQPQHF	TGTGCCAGCAGCTCCGGCGGGGGCCAAAATCAGCCCCAGCATTTT
TRBJ1-3	TRBD1	-	TRBV6-6	CASSYSPQGAGNTIYF	TGTGCCAGCAGTTACTCACCACAGGGGGCAGGAAACACCATATATTTT
TRBJ1-5	-	few	TRBV2	CASRARGDSNQPQHF	TGTGCCAGCAGAGCCCGGGGGGATAGCAATCAGCCCCAGCATTTT
TRBJ2-3	TRBD2	once	TRBV27	CASRGLAVYTQYF	TGTGCCAGCAGGGGACTAGCGGTATATACGCAGTATTTT
TRBJ1-1	-	-	TRBV5-8	CASSWGSTGNTEAFF	TGTGCCAGCAGCTGGGGGTCGACAGGGAACACTGAAGCTTTCTTT
TRBJ1-4	-	-	TRBV4-2	CASSHFAGPGEKLFF	TGTGCCAGCAGCCACTTCGCGGGGCCGGGTGAAAAACTGTTTTTT
TRBJ2-3	TRBD2	-	TRBV11-3	CASSLRSGVLADTQYF	TGTGCCAGCAGCTTAAGAAGCGGGGTTTTAGCAGATACGCAGTATTTT
TRBJ2-1	-	-	TRBV19	CASSIVYRANEQFF	TGTGCCAGTAGTATAGTGTACAGGGCTAATGAGCAGTTCTTC
TRBJ2-5	-	-	TRBV2	CASSEWRGSETQYF	TGTGCCAGCAGTGAATGGCGGGGCTCAGAGACCCAGTACTTC
TRBJ1-2	TRBD1	-	TRBV6-5	CASSQWTGTNYGYTF	TGTGCCAGCAGTCAGTGGACAGGGACTAACTATGGCTACACCTTC
TRBJ2-1	-	-	TRBV4-3	CASSQDRVEALYNEQFF	TGCGCCAGCAGCCAAGACAGGGTGGAAGCTCTCTACAATGAGCAGTTCTTC
TRBJ1-5	-	-	TRBV28	CASSFGINQPQHF	TGTGCCAGCAGTTTCGGTATAAATCAGCCCCAGCATTTT
TRBJ2-1	-	-	TRBV7-9	CASSLVRSSYNEQFF	TGTGCCAGCAGCTTAGTAAGGAGCTCCTACAATGAGCAGTTCTTC
TRBJ2-3	-	-	TRBV28	CASSRGTSDTQYF	TGTGCCAGCAGCCGCGGGACCTCGGATACGCAGTATTTT
TRBJ1-5	-	-	TRBV6-1	CASSEDRTQSNQPQHF	TGTGCCAGCAGTGAAGACCGGACACAGAGCAATCAGCCCCAGCATTTT
TRBJ2-7	TRBD2	-	TRBV6-6	CASSPSGLARNEQYF	TGTGCCAGCAGTCCTTCGGGACTAGCGCGAAACGAGCAGTACTTC